This T cell receptor (beta chain) was captured by sequencing in a study of T cell repertoires in cytomegalovirus infection (dated by TCRdb to 2018 to 2020). Study-level background: Because public TCR beta signatures pointed to carriage of CMV infection together with the matching HLA type, the HLA type of each donor mattered for the analysis.

The CDR3 holds 14 amino acids from the cysteine to the phenylalanine. This entry keeps only the CDR3 DNA: 42 bases, framed from base 1. CDR1 and CDR2 (LGHDT, YNNKEL) derive from the germline V gene (reference sequence). The junction shows trimming of 8 bases on V and 6 bases on J, plus 14 bases between the germline ends. Paper-wide results and their limitations: Cumulative frequency of public TCR beta family members discriminated carriers of CMV infection plus the relevant HLA type in this cohort and an independent roughly 330-donor cohort. The ex vivo response was dominated by HLA-C-restricted CMV-specific TCR beta clonotypes, and the single most frequent clonotype in two of eight donors was supplied by these HLA-C-restricted clonotypes.

Details on this clonotype: It lacks a known antigen. Per-base quality was not reported, and no clone a single base away is much larger than it.

TCRdb shows the sequencer as Illumina HiSeq 1500. Starting from the raw public reads, TCRdb applied fastp trimming at Q25, assembled clones with MiXCR and retained in-frame beta chains. Every distinct CDR3 protein forms one entry, paired with its most common genes and DNA. The sample table shows roughly 720,000 distinct CDR3 sequences, and less than 40% are seen once. The top ten constitute roughly 2.9% of the sample. This receptor chain uses TRBV3-1 and TRBJ1-6, and the D gene may be TRBD1, 6 bases matching. This receptor was taken from a human donor in good health (CMV status not recorded). Some clones in this sample may be carry-over from other donors' samples. Sequencing input: PBMCs. The base sequence is TGTGCCAGCGCCCCGACAGGTTTTAATTCACCCCTCCACTTT. This codes for CASAPTGFNSPLHF.